This T cell receptor beta chain was sequenced in a study of T cell clones after liver transplantation. Some clones are missing from TCRdb's copy, which holds only in-frame ones; the method was immunoSEQ multiplex PCR. The sample has tens of thousands of clones, roughly 70% seen once. This sequence was found in a human patient who received a liver transplant. Some T cells may arise from the graft donor. Sequencing used CD4+ T cells from blood, obtained at the approximately 15-month timepoint.

CDR3 sequence (DNA): TGTGCCTGGACGAGGGAAGGGCGCAATCAGCCCCAGCATTTT. Its translation: CAWTREGRNQPQHF. The J gene is TRBJ1-5, the V gene TRBV30; D gene uncertain. CDR3 length: 14 residues. The V end lost 4 bases, the J end lost 2 bases, and 12 bases lay between the germline ends. Germline V gene sequence: CDR1 GTSNPN, CDR2 SVGIG (reference sequence). Filled out from reference TRBV30 and TRBJ1-5, the complete variable domain reads SQTIHQWPATLVQPVGSPLSLECTVEGTSNPNLYWYRQAAGRGLQLLFYSVGIGQISSEVPQNLSASRPQDRQFILSSKKLLLSDSGFYLCAWTREGRNQPQHFGDGTRLSIL.